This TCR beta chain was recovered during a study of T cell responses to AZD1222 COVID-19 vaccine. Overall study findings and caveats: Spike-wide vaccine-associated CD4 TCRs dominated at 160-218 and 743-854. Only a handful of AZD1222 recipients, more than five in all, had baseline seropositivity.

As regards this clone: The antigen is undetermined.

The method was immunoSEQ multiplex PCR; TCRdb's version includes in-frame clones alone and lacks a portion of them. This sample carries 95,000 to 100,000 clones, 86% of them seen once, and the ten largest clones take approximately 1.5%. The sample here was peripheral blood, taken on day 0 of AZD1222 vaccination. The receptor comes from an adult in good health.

The DNA of the CDR3 is TGTGCCAGCAGTCCCGAACCCCGGGGCGCAGATACGCAGTATTTT. Translation: CASSPEPRGADTQYF. V gene TRBV25-1 combines with J gene TRBJ2-3; D is perhaps TRBD1 or TRBD2 (5 bases each). The CDR3 consists of 15 residues. Per germline, CDR1 MGHDK and CDR2 SYGVNS. Trimming pared 5 bases from V and 4 bases from J, leaving 16 bases between.